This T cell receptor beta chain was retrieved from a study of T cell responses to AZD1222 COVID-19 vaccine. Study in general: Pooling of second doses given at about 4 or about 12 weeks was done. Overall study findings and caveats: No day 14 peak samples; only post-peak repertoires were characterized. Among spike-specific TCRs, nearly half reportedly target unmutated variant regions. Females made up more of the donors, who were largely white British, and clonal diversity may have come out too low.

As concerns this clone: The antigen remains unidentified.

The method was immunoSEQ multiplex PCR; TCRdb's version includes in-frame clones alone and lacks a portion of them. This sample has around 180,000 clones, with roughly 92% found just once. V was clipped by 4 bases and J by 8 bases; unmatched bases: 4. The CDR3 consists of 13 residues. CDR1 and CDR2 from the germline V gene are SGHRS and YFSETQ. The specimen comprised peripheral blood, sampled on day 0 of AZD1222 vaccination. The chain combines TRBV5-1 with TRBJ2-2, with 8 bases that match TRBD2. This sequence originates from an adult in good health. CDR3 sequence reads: CASSREGPGELFF. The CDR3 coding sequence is TGCGCCAGCAGCCGGGAGGGGCCGGGGGAGCTGTTTTTT.